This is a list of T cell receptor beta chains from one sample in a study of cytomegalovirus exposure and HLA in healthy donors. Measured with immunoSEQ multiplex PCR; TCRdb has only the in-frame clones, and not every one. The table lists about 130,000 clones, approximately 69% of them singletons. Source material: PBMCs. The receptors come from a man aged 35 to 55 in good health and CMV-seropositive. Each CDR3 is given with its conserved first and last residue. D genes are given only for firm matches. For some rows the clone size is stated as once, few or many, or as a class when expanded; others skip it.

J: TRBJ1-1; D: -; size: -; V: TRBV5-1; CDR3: CASSLSGSEAFF; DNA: TGCGCCAGCAGCTTAAGCGGGAGTGAAGCTTTCTTT
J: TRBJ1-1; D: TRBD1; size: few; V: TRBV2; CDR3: CASRADRANTEAFF; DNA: TGTGCCAGCAGAGCCGACAGGGCGAACACTGAAGCTTTCTTT
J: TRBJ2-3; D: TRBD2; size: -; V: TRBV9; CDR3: CASSVVASGSTDTQYF; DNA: TGTGCCAGCAGCGTAGTGGCTAGCGGGAGCACAGATACGCAGTATTTT
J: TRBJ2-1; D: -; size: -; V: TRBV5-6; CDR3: CASSLVAYFPPYNEQFF; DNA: TGTGCCAGCAGCTTGGTTGCGTATTTCCCCCCCTACAATGAGCAGTTCTTC
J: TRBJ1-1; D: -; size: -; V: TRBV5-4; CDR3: CASSLSSDTEAFF; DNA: TGTGCCAGCAGCTTGTCCTCGGACACTGAAGCTTTCTTT
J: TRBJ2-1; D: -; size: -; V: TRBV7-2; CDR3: CASSSKTGLSGREQFF; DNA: TGTGCCAGCAGCAGTAAAACGGGACTCTCGGGGCGGGAGCAGTTCTTC
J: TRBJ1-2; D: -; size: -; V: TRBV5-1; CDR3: CASSLGGRGYGYTF; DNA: TGCGCCAGCAGCTTGGGCGGTAGGGGCTATGGCTACACCTTC
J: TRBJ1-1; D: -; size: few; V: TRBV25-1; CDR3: CASSLSGNTEAFF; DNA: TGTGCCAGCAGTCTCTCCGGGAACACTGAAGCTTTCTTT
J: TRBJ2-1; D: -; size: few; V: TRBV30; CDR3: CAWSLYPGRRRNEQFF; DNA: TGTGCCTGGAGCCTTTATCCGGGTCGCCGCCGGAATGAGCAGTTCTTC
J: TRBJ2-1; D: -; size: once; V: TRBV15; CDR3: CATSRGTLYNEQFF; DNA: TGTGCCACCAGCAGAGGGACACTATACAATGAGCAGTTCTTC
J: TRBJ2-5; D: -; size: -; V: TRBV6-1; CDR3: CASSEATSQETQYF; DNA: TGTGCCAGCAGTGAAGCTACGAGCCAAGAGACCCAGTACTTC
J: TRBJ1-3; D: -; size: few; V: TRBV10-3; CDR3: CAITARAGNTIYF; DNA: TGTGCCATCACTGCGAGGGCTGGAAACACCATATATTTT
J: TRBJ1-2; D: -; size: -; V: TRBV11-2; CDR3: CATQVTGRGVYGYTF; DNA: TGTGCCACCCAAGTCACAGGACGGGGGGTCTATGGCTACACCTTC
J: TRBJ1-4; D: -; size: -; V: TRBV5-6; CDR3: CASSLGGAGPNEKLFF; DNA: TGTGCCAGCAGCTTGGGCGGGGCGGGGCCTAATGAAAAACTGTTTTTT
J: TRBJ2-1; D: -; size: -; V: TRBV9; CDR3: CASSVGNGREQFF; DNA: TGTGCCAGCAGCGTCGGCAATGGGCGTGAGCAGTTCTTC
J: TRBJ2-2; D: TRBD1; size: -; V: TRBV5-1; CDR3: CASSTRQGSGELFF; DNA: TGCGCCAGCAGCACCCGACAGGGGTCCGGGGAGCTGTTTTTT
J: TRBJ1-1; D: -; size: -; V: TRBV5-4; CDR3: CASSLAPNTEAFF; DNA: TGTGCCAGCAGCTTGGCTCCGAACACTGAAGCTTTCTTT
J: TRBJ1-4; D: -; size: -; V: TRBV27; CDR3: CASSLHRASNEKLFF; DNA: TGTGCCAGCAGTCTTCACAGGGCGTCTAATGAAAAACTGTTTTTT
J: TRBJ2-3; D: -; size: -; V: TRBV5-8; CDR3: CASSLGQVRTDTQYF; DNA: TGTGCCAGCAGCTTGGGACAGGTTAGGACAGATACGCAGTATTTT
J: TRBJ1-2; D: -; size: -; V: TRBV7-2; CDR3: CASSFSTLSDGYTF; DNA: TGTGCCAGCAGCTTCTCGACTCTTTCGGATGGCTACACCTTC
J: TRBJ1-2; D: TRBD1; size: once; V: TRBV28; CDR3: CASTPGGDRGLYGYTF; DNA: TGTGCCAGCACCCCGGGTGGGGACAGGGGGCTTTATGGCTACACCTTC
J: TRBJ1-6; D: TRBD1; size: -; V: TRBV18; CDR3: CASSSMTGENSPLHF; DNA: TGTGCCAGCTCATCCATGACAGGGGAAAATTCACCCCTCCACTTT
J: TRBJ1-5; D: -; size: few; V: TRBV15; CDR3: CATSRGTVNQPQHF; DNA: TGTGCCACCAGCAGAGGGACAGTCAATCAGCCCCAGCATTTT
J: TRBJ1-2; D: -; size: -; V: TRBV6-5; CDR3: CASSYSQGGTYGYTF; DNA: TGTGCCAGCAGTTACTCCCAGGGAGGTACCTATGGCTACACCTTC
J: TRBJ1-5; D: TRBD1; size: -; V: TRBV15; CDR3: CATSPQNGQGADQPQHF; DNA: TGTGCCACCAGCCCGCAAAACGGACAGGGGGCGGATCAGCCCCAGCATTTT
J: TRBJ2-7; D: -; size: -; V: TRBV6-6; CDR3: CASSPAGGIEQYF; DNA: TGTGCCAGCAGCCCCGCTGGAGGGATCGAGCAGTACTTC
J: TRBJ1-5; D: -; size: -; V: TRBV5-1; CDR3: CASSLDGSNQPQHF; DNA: TGCGCCAGCAGCCTAGACGGAAGCAATCAGCCCCAGCATTTT
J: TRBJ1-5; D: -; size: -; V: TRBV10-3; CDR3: CAISEVPREQPQHF; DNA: TGTGCCATCAGTGAAGTGCCACGAGAACAGCCCCAGCATTTT
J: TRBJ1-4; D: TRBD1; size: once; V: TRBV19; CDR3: CASRDRGNEKLFF; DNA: TGTGCCAGTAGGGACAGGGGTAATGAAAAACTGTTTTTT
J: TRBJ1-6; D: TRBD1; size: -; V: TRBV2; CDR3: CASSLRQGAGSPLHF; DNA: TGTGCCAGCAGTCTTAGACAGGGGGCGGGTTCACCCCTCCACTTT
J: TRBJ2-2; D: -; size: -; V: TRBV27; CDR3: CASSLSVWRTNTGELFF; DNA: TGTGCCAGCAGTTTATCGGTCTGGAGAACGAACACCGGGGAGCTGTTTTTT
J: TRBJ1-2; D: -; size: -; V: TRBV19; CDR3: CASSISSGGSYGYTF; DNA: TGTGCCAGTAGTATATCGTCCGGTGGTTCCTATGGCTACACCTTC
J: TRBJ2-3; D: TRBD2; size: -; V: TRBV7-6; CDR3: CASSLGAGGPTDTQYF; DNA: TGTGCCAGCAGCTTAGGGGCGGGGGGGCCGACAGATACGCAGTATTTT
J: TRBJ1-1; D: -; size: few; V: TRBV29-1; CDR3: CSVHRNKNTEAFF; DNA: TGCAGCGTCCACAGGAATAAGAACACTGAAGCTTTCTTT
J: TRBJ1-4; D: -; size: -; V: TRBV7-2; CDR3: CASSFTGTKINEKLFF; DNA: TGTGCCAGCAGCTTTACCGGGACAAAGATAAATGAAAAACTGTTTTTT
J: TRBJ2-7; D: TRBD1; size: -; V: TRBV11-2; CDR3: CASSLGARGLNEQYF; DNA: TGTGCCAGCAGCTTAGGGGCCAGGGGGCTCAACGAGCAGTACTTC
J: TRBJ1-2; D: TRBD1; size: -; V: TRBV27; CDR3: CASRPTLTTGPRNYGYTF; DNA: TGTGCCAGCAGACCTACGTTAACGACAGGGCCGAGGAACTATGGCTACACCTTC
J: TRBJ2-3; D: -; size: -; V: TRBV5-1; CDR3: CASSSQSPSTDTQYF; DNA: TGCGCCAGCAGCTCCCAAAGCCCTAGCACAGATACGCAGTATTTT
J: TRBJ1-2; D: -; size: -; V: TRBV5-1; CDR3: CASSLSSTGNYGYTF; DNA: TGCGCCAGCAGCTTGAGCTCCACAGGCAACTATGGCTACACCTTC
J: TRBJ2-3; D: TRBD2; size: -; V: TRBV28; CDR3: CSIAGSTDTQYF; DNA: TGTTCAATAGCGGGAAGCACAGATACGCAGTATTTT
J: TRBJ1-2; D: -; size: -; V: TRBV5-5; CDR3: CASSLDINYGYTF; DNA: TGTGCCAGCAGTCTCGACATAAACTATGGCTACACCTTC
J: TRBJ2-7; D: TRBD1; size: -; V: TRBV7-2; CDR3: CASSPDRVSYEQYF; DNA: TGTGCCAGCAGCCCAGACAGGGTTAGTTACGAGCAGTACTTC
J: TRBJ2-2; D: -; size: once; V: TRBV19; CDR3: CASSIPQWTGELFF; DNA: TGTGCCAGTAGTATTCCCCAGTGGACCGGGGAGCTGTTTTTT
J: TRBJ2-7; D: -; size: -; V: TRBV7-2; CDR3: CASSITGMNIYEQYF; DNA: TGTGCCAGCAGCATAACAGGGATGAATATCTACGAGCAGTACTTC
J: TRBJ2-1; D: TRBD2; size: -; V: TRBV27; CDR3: CASSLRTGGGWNEQFF; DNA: TGTGCCAGCAGTTTAAGGACGGGAGGGGGTTGGAATGAGCAGTTCTTC
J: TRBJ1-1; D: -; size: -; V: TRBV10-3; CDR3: CAISAGRVGFQGTEAFF; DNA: TGTGCCATCAGTGCGGGGAGGGTGGGCTTCCAGGGGACTGAAGCTTTCTTT
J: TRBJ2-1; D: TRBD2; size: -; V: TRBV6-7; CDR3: CASSLLLPGLAGPNEQFF; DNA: TGTGCCAGCAGTTTACTGTTGCCGGGACTAGCGGGTCCTAATGAGCAGTTCTTC
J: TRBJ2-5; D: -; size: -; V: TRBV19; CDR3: CASSLREGGETQYF; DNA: TGTGCCAGTAGCCTAAGGGAAGGGGGAGAGACCCAGTACTTC
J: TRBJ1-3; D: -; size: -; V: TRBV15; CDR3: CATQTGTGNTIYF; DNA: TGTGCCACCCAAACAGGGACTGGAAACACCATATATTTT
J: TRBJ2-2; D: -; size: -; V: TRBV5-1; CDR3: CASSSSPGILANGELFF; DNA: TGCGCCAGCAGCTCTTCACCGGGTATCCTAGCCAACGGGGAGCTGTTTTTT